This T cell receptor (beta chain) originates from a study of blood T cell repertoires in COVID-19. About the study: Samples came from the United States, Italy and Spain, spanning acute and convalescent COVID-19. T cells, B-cell-depleted T cells, or PBMCs supplied cDNA or gDNA.

Germline assignment: CDR1 PRHDT and CDR2 FYEKMQ (reference sequence). The CDR3 totals 11 residues. The V and J ends lost 8 bases and 3 bases respectively, with 8 bases between them. Study processing details: The assay estimated nucleated cells by amplifying reference gene primers. Sequencing was performed with immunoSEQ multiplex PCR; in TCRdb, only in-frame clones are kept and a portion is missing. The V and J calls and clone size are taken from that table; D and trimming were inferred from the DNA. The table shows tens of thousands of clones, with roughly four fifths occurring only once. V is TRBV13 and J is TRBJ2-7; a possible D gene is TRBD1 (5 bases). The sample was peripheral blood. The source of this sequence is a woman aged 55-75 years with acute or convalescent COVID-19. This CDR3 reads CASGALYEQYF. The CDR3 DNA reads TGTGCCAGCGGGGCCCTCTACGAGCAGTACTTC.